Included here is one T cell receptor (beta chain) sequence, with context. This clone was seen only once. Its target antigen remains unknown. There are no base qualities to consult, and no much larger clone falls within one base. The T-cell fraction in tumor and uninvolved lung tissue was obtained from TCR sequencing using the immunoSEQ assay. The original pipeline was this. For survival analysis, patients were split into high (upper tertile) and low (lower two tertiles) T-cell fraction groups and compared by log-rank test. Paired tumor versus uninvolved lung differences in T-cell fraction were tested with a signed-rank test. TCRdb carries this immuneACCESS record with in-frame sequences only. Its versions omit some clonotypes, under half of them owing to an unresolved V gene in the studies checked, with the rest unexplained. V and J calls plus clone size are reproduced from that table; the DNA served to infer D and trimming. The sample has roughly 7,000 clones on record, around 74% of them singletons. The top ten clones comprise approximately 30% of the sample.

The first patient joined ICON in 2016, and enrollment wrapped up when the last patient was enrolled in September 2018. Fresh tumor and matched uninvolved tissue for in-depth immune analyses, including TCR sequencing, were collected from a subcohort of around 73 patients. DNA for TCR sequencing was isolated from bulk tissue, and no cell sorting was done. CDR1 and CDR2 (MNHNY, SVGAGI) derive from the germline V gene (reference sequence). V sheds 5 bases and J sheds 1 base, leaving 14 bases between their ends. The CDR3 covers 15 residues, taking in both the cysteine and the phenylalanine. This entry keeps only the CDR3 DNA: 45 bases, framed from base 1. The sample originates from a study of tumor-infiltrating lymphocytes in localized non-small cell lung cancer (dated by TCRdb to the early 2020s). Notes on the research overall: Patients whose samples were collected after neoadjuvant chemotherapy, as well as both smokers and never-smokers and several histologies, were included in the cohort. The paired tumor versus uninvolved lung comparison of immunoSEQ T-cell fraction included 55 patients. The same patients underwent several integrated assays, with TCR sequencing performed together with flow cytometry, multiplex immunofluorescence, RNA-seq, exome sequencing and proteomics. Each patient provided resected tumor tissue plus uninvolved lung tissue from the same patient, with the uninvolved lung tissue described as non-adjacent to the tumor. The overall ICON cohort was composed of roughly 150 surgical patients with localized non-small cell lung cancer whose tumors were resected.

Overall study outcomes, separate from this receptor: Recurrence-free survival showed no association with tumor T-cell fraction from TCR sequencing (p = 0.61). TCR-derived T-cell fraction did not differ between the flow cytometry-defined immunotypes IM1 (good prognosis) and IM2 (poor prognosis). Higher T cell infiltration in tumors than in uninvolved lung tissue was supported by TCRbeta sequencing, consistent with immunofluorescence CD3 counts. Because different pieces of the same tissue were used for different assays, technical variation could not be separated from intratumor heterogeneity. Assay coverage differed among patients according to how much tissue was available, so only a subset of the cohort had TCR sequencing.

This receptor chain uses TRBV6-6 and TRBJ2-5; perhaps TRBD2 is the D gene, with 7 bases matching. The sequence came from a human donor with non-small cell lung cancer. Specimen: lung tumor tissue. The CDR3 is CASSVGGGPQETQYF. The sequenced DNA: TGTGCCAGCAGTGTAGGGGGGGGGCCCCAAGAGACCCAGTACTTC.